One sample yielded the 9 T cell receptor beta chains listed below, sequenced in a study of T cell responses to AZD1222 COVID-19 vaccine. Generated by immunoSEQ multiplex PCR, the TCRdb table keeps only in-frame clones and is missing some. The sample shows around 110,000 clones, 90% of them seen only once. The sample was peripheral blood, taken on day 0 of AZD1222 vaccination. The source is an adult in good health.

Worth noting for this clone: Its ends do not fully match the called genes, so a read error is possible. This chain uses TRBV7-2 with TRBJ2-7, with 8 nucleotides matching TRBD1. CDR1 and CDR2 (germline): SGHTA, FQGNSA. CDR3 length equals 14 residues. The CDR3 region has the DNA TGTGCCAGCACCTTAGGACAGGGCGATGGCGAGCAGTACTTC. Translated: CASTLGQGDGEQYF.

The CDR3, as DNA: TGTGCCAGCAGCTCCCTGGACAGCGAAAAACTGTTTTTT. This sequence encodes CASSSLDSEKLFF. The rearrangement links TRBV7-2 to TRBJ1-4, with a tentative D call TRBD1 (6 bases). In germline, CDR1 is SGHTA, CDR2 FQGNSA. V was trimmed by 4 bases and J by 8 bases, leaving 11 bases between them. This CDR3 has 13 amino acids. Using reference TRBV7-2 and TRBJ1-4 for the parts outside the CDR3, the full variable domain is GAGVSQSPSNKVTEKGKDVELRCDPISGHTALYWYRQSLGQGLEFLIYFQGNSAPDKSGLPSDRFSAERTGGSVSTLTIQRTQQEDSAVYLCASSSLDSEKLFFGSGTQLSVL.

The V gene is TRBV7-8, the J gene TRBJ1-2; D might be TRBD1 (6 bases). This CDR3 contains 16 residues. Germline V lookup: CDR1 SGHVS, CDR2 FQNEAQ. V was pared by 0 bases and J by 4 bases, with 15 bases between. The CDR3 bases are TGTGCCAGCAGCTTAGCGGGATTAGGGGGGGCCTATGGCTACACCTTC. The encoded protein is CASSLAGLGGAYGYTF.

The V and J genes are TRBV5-1 and TRBJ1-2, with a weak D call TRBD1 (6 bases). Germline V CDR1 and CDR2: SGHRS, YFSETQ. Trimming shortened V by 1 base and J by 3 bases, and 16 bases separated the two germline ends. The CDR3 has 16 residues. The CDR3 spells CASSLRVIPGDYGYTF. In nucleotides, the CDR3 is TGCGCCAGCAGCTTGCGGGTGATTCCAGGGGACTATGGCTACACCTTC.

The V call is TRBV5-1, the J call TRBJ1-3; no clear D. This CDR3 is built from 16 residues. The V and J ends lost 4 bases and 3 bases respectively, with 17 bases between them. The germline V gene encodes CDR1 SGHRS and CDR2 YFSETQ. The DNA of the CDR3 is TGCGCCAGCAGCCCGAATGACGTTGCTCGTGGAAACACCATATATTTT. Amino acids: CASSPNDVARGNTIYF. Full variable domain (rest looked up from reference TRBV5-1 and TRBJ1-3): KAGVTQTPRYLIKTRGQQVTLSCSPISGHRSVSWYQQTPGQGLQFLFEYFSETQRNKGNFPGRFSGRQFSNSRSEMNVSTLELGDSALYLCASSPNDVARGNTIYFGEGSWLTVV.

This rearrangement joins TRBV5-6 to TRBJ2-5; TRBD2 is a possible D gene (5 bases). V shed 3 bases and J shed 4 bases, with 13 bases lying between them. The germline CDR1 and CDR2 sequences are SGHDT and YYEEEE. The CDR3 sequence is 14 residues long. The CDR3 region has the DNA TGTGCCAGCAGCTATCCCTCGGAGGCAGAGACCCAGTACTTC. Protein: CASSYPSEAETQYF.

CDR3: CASSPYGGDQPQHF. The CDR3 DNA is TGTGCCAGCTCACCATATGGCGGGGATCAGCCCCAGCATTTT. The chain employs TRBV18 and TRBJ1-5; D gene uncertain. CDR1 is KGHSH and CDR2 is LQKENI in the germline V gene. CDR3 length: 14 amino acids. Trimming took off 2 bases at V and 5 bases at J, with 10 bases between the two ends. Complete variable domain (other parts from reference TRBV18 and TRBJ1-5): NAGVMQNPRHLVRRRGQEARLRCSPMKGHSHVYWYRQLPEEGLKFMVYLQKENIIDESGMPKERFSAEFPKEGPSILRIQQVVRGDSAAYFCASSPYGGDQPQHFGDGTRLSIL.

V is TRBV19 and J is TRBJ2-5, with D possibly being TRBD1 or TRBD2 (5 bases each). This CDR3 spans 15 amino acids. Trimming shortened V by 6 bases and J by 5 bases, and 19 bases separated the two germline ends. Germline CDR1 reads LNHDA; CDR2 reads SQIVND (reference sequence). CDR3 region: CASSPLPQGGETQYF. CDR3 DNA: TGTGCCAGTAGCCCTCTACCCCAGGGCGGGGAGACCCAGTACTTC.

The chain carries TRBV7-2 and TRBJ1-3; D gene unclear. CDR3 size: 14 residues. V dropped 2 bases and J dropped 2 bases, with 7 bases sitting between them. Germline V lookup: CDR1 SGHTA, CDR2 FQGNSA. As DNA, the CDR3 is TGTGCCAGCAGCTTACACGGGGCTGGAAACACCATATATTTT. This gives the protein CASSLHGAGNTIYF.